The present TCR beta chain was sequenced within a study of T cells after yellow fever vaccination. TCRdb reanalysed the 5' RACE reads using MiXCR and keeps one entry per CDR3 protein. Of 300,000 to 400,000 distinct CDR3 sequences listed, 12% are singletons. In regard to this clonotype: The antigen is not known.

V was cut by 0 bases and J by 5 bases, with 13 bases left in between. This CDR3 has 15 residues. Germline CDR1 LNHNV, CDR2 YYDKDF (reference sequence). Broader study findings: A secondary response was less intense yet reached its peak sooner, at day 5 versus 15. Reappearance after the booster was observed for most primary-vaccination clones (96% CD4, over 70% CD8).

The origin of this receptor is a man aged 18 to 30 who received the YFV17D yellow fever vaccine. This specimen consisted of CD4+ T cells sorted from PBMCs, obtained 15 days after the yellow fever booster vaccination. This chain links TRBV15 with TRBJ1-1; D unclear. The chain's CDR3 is CATSREHGKGTEAFF. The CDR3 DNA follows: TGTGCCACCAGCAGAGAACATGGGAAAGGGACTGAAGCTTTCTTT.